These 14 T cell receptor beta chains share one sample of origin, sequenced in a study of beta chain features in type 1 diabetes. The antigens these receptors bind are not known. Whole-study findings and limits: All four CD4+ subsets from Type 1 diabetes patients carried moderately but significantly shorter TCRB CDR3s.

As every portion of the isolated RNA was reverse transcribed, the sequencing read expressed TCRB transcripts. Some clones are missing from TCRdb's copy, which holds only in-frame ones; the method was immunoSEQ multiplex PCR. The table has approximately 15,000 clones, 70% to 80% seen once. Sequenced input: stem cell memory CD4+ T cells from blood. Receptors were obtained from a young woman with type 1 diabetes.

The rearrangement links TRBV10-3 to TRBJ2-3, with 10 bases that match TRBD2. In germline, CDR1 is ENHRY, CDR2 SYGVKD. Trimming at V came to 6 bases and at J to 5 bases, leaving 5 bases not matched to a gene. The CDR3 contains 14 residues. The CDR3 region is CAIREREGRDTQYF. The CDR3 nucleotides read TGTGCCATCAGGGAGCGGGAGGGCCGAGATACGCAGTATTTT.

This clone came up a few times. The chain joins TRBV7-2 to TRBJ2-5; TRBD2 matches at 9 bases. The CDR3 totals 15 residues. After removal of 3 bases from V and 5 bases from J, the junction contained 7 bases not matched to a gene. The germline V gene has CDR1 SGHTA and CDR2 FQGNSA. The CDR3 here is CASSFRGGREETQYF. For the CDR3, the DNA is TGTGCCAGCAGCTTTCGCGGCGGGAGGGAGGAGACCCAGTACTTC.

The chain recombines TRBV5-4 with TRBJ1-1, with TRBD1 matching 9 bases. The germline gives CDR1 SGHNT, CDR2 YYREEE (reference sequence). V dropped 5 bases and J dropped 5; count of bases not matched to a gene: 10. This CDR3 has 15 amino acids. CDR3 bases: TGTGCCAGCAGGGCCAAGGGACAGGGAATAACTGAAGCTTTCTTT. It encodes CASRAKGQGITEAFF.

The CDR3 reads CASRPPGQQETQYF. In DNA form, the CDR3 reads TGTGCCAGCAGACCCCCGGGACAGCAAGAGACCCAGTACTTC. The chain recombines TRBV6-5 with TRBJ2-5; 7 bases agree with TRBD1. V lost 6 bases to trimming and J lost 2 bases; unmatched junction nucleotides: 6. The CDR3 is made up of 14 amino acids. Germline V gene data show CDR1 as MNHEY and CDR2 as SVGAGI.

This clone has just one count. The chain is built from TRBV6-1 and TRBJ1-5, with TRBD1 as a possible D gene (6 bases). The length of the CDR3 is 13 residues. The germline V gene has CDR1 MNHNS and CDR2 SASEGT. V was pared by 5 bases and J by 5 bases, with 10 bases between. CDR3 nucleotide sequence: TGTGCCAGCAGTCGGACAGAGTATCAGCCCCAGCATTTT. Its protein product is CASSRTEYQPQHF.

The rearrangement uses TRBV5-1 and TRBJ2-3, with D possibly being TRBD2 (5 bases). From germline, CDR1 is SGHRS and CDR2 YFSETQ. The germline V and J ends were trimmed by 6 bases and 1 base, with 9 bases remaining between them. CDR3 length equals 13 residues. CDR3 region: CASTRAGTDTQYF. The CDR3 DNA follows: TGCGCCAGCACGCGGGCTGGCACAGATACGCAGTATTTT.

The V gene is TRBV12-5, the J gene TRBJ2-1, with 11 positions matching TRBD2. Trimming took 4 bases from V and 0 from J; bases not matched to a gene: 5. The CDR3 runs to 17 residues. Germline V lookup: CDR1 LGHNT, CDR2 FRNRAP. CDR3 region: CASGSISGRASYNEQFF. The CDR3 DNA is TGTGCTAGTGGTTCCATTAGCGGGAGGGCCTCCTACAATGAGCAGTTCTTC.

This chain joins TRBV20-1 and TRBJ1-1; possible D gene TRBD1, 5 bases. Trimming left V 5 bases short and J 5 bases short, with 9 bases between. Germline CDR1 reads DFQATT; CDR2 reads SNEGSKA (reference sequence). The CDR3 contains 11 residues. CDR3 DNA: TGCAGTGCTCCAGGGAGGACTGAAGCTTTCTTT. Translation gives CSAPGRTEAFF.

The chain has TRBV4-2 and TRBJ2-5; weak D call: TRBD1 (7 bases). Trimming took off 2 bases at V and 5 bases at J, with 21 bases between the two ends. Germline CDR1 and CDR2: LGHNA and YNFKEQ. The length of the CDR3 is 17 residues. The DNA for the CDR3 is TGTGCCAGCAGCCAACACCCCCCTGACAGGGCGGGGGAGACCCAGTACTTC. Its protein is CASSQHPPDRAGETQYF.

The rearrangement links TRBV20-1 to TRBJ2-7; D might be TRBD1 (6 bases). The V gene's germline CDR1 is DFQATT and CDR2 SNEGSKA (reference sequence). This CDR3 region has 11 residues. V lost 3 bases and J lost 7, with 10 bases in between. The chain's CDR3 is CSASLRGEQYF. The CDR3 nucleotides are TGCAGTGCTAGCCTAAGGGGGGAGCAGTACTTC.

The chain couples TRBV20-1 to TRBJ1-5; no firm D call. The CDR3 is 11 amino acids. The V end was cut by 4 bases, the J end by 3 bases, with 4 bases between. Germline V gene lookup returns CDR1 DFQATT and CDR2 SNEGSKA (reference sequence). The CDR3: CSAIYNQPQHF. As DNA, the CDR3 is TGCAGTGCTATTTACAATCAGCCCCAGCATTTT.

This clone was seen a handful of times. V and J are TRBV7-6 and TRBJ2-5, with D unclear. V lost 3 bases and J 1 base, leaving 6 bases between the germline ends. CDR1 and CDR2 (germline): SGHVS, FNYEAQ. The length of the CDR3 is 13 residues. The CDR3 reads CASSFDIQETQYF. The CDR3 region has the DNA TGTGCCAGCAGCTTTGACATCCAAGAGACCCAGTACTTC.

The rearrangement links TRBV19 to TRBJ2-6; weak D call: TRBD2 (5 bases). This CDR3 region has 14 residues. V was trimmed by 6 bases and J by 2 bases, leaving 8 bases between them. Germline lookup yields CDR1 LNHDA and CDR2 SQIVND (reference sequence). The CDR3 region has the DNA TGTGCCAGTAGGCTCGGGGCTGGGGCCAACGTCCTGACTTTC. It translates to CASRLGAGANVLTF.

CDR3 DNA: TGCGCCAGCAGAAACAGGGGGCTCACTGAAGCTTTCTTT. Translating it yields CASRNRGLTEAFF. The rearrangement joins TRBV5-1 to TRBJ1-1; 9 positions agree with TRBD1. Per the germline V gene, CDR1 is SGHRS and CDR2 is YFSETQ. CDR3 length: 13 amino acids. The V gene end was trimmed by 5 bases and the J gene end by 4 bases; junction bases not matched to a gene: 3.